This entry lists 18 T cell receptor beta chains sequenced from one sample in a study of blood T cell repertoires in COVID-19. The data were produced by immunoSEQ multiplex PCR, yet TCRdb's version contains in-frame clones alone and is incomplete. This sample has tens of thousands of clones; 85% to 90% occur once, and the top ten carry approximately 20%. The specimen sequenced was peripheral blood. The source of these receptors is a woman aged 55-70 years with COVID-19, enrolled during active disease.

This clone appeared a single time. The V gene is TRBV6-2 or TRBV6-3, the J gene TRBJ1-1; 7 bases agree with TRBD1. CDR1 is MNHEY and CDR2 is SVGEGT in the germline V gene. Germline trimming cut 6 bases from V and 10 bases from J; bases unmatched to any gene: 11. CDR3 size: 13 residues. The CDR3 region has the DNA TGTGCCAGCAGCACCGGGACAGCCTTTGCAGCTTTCTTT. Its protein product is CASSTGTAFAAFF.

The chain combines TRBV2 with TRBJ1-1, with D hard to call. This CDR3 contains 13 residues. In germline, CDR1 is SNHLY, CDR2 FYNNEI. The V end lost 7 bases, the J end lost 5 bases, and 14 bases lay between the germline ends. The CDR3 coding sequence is TGTGCCAGCAAAACCGACCGAGGAACTGAAGCTTTCTTT. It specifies CASKTDRGTEAFF.

CDR3 protein: CASNLAEVPDTQYF. Here the CDR3 DNA reads TGTGCCAGCAACCTAGCGGAAGTTCCGGATACGCAGTATTTT. This sequence joins TRBV5-6 and TRBJ2-3; 7 bases map to TRBD2. V dropped 6 bases and J dropped 6; count of bases not matched to a gene: 10. Germline V CDR1 and CDR2: SGHDT, YYEEEE. CDR3 length: 14 amino acids.

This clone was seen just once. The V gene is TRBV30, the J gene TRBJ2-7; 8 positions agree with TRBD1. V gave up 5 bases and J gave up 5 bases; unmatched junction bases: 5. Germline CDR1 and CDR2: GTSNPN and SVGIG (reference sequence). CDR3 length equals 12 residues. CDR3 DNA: TGTGCCTGGGGACAGGGCGGTAACGAGCAGTACTTC. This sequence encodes CAWGQGGNEQYF.

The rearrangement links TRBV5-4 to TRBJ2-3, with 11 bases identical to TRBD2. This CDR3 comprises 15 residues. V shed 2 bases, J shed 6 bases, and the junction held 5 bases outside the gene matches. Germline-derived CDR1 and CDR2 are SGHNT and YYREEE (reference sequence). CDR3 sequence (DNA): TGTGCCAGCAGCTTCAGACTAGCGGGAACGGATACGCAGTATTTT. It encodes CASSFRLAGTDTQYF.

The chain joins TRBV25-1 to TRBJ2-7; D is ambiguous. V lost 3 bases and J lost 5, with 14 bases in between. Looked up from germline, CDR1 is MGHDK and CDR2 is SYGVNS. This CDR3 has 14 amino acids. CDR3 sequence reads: CASSDRVVHDEQYF. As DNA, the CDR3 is TGTGCCAGCAGTGATCGTGTGGTACACGACGAGCAGTACTTC.

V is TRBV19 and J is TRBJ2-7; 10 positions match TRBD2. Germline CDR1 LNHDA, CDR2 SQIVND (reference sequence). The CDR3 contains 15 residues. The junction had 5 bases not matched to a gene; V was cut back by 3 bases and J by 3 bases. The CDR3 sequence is CASSIRLAGDYEQYF. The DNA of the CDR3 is TGTGCCAGTAGTATCCGGCTAGCGGGAGACTACGAGCAGTACTTC. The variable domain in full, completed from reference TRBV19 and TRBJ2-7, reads DGGITQSPKYLFRKEGQNVTLSCEQNLNHDAMYWYRQDPGQGLRLIYYSQIVNDFQKGDIAEGYSVSREKKESFPLTVTSAQKNPTAFYLCASSIRLAGDYEQYFGPGTRLTVT.

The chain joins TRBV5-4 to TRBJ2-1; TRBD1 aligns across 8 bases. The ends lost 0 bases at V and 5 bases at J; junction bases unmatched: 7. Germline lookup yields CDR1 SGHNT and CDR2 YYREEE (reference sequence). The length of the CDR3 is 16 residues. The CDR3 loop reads CASSLDQGTGHNEQFF. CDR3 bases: TGTGCCAGCAGCTTGGACCAGGGGACAGGCCACAATGAGCAGTTCTTC.

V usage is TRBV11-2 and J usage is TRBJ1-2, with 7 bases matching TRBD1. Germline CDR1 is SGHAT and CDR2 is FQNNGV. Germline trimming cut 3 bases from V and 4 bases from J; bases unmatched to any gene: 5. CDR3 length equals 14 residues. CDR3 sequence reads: CASSLPGGTYGYTF. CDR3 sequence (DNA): TGTGCCAGCAGCTTGCCAGGGGGGACCTATGGCTACACCTTC.

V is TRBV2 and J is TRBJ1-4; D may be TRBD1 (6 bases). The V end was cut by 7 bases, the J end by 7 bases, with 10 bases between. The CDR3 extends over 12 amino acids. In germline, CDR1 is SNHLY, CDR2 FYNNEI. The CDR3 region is CASKTGGEKLFF. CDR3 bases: TGTGCCAGCAAGACAGGCGGTGAAAAACTGTTTTTT.

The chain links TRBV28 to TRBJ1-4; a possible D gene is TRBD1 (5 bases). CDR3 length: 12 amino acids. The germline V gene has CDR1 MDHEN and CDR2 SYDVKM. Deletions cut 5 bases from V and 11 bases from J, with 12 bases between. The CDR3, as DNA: TGTGCCAGCAGTCTGGGCGGGGGGAAACTGTTTTTT. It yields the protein CASSLGGGKLFF.

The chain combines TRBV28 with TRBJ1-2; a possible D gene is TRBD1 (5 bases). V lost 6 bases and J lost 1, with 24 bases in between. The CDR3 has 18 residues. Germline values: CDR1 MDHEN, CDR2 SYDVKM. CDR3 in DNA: TGTGCCAGCAGGACCCTTATGGGGCGGGGCCGCCTTAACTATGGCTACACCTTC. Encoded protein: CASRTLMGRGRLNYGYTF.

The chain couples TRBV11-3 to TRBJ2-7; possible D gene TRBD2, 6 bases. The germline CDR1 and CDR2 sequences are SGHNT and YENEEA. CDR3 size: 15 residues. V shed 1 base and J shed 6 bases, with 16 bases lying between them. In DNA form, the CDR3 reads TGTGCCAGCAGCTTAGGGGGGGATGTCGGGTTCGAGCAGTACTTC. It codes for CASSLGGDVGFEQYF. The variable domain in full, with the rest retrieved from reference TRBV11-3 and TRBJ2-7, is EAGVVQSPRYKIIEKKQPVAFWCNPISGHNTLYWYLQNLGQGPELLIRYENEEAVDDSQLPKDRFSAERLKGVDSTLKIQPAELGDSAVYLCASSLGGDVGFEQYFGPGTRLTVT.

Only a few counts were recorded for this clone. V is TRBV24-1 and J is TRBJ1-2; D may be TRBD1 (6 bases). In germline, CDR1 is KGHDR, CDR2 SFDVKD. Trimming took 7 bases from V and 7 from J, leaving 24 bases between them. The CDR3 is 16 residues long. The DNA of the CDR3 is TGTGCCACCAGCCCCGAGGGCCGCAGGGGAACAGGTGGCTACACCTTC. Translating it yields CATSPEGRRGTGGYTF.

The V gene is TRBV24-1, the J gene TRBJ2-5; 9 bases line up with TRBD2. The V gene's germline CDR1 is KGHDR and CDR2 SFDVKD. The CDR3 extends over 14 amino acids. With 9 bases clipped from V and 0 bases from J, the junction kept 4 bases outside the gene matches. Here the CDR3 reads CATGASGDQETQYF. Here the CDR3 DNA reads TGTGCCACCGGGGCTAGCGGGGACCAAGAGACCCAGTACTTC.

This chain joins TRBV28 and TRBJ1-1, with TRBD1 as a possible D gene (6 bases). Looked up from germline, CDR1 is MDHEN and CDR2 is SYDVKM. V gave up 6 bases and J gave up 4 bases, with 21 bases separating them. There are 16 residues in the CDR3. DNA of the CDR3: TGTGCCAGCAGATCCGCTGGGGGGGCGCTGGGCACTGAAGCTTTCTTT. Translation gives CASRSAGGALGTEAFF.

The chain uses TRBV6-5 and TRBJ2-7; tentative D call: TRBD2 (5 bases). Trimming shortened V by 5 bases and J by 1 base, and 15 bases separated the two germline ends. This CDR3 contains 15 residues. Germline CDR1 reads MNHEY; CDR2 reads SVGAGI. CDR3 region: CASSPRGLTSYEQYF. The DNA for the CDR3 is TGTGCCAGCAGTCCCCGTGGACTCACTTCCTACGAGCAGTACTTC.

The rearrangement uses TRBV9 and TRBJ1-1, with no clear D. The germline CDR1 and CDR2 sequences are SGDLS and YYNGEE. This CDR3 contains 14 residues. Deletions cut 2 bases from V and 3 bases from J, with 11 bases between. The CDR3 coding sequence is TGTGCCAGCAGCGTCGCGACACTCGACACTGAAGCTTTCTTT. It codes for CASSVATLDTEAFF.